Listed below are T cell receptor beta chains from one sample, sequenced in a study of control samples from healthy donors and cancer patients. The data were produced by immunoSEQ multiplex PCR, yet TCRdb's version contains in-frame clones alone and is incomplete. The sample contains around 110,000 clones, about 93% of which appear only once. Sequencing used blood. These receptors were obtained from a young man in good health. The CDR3 runs from the conserved cysteine through the conserved F or W.

V | length | CDR3
TRBV6-4 | 14 | CASSDSGGAETQYF
TRBV6-4 | 14 | CASSPQTSTDTQYF
TRBV27 | 15 | CASSLFRGPGNTIYF
TRBV5-8 | 15 | CASSPVGRVNYGYTF
TRBV11-2 | 13 | CASRNRGQYEQYF
TRBV2 | 13 | CASSETLGVRAFF
TRBV6-1 | 17 | CASSDLPRGAGGHEQFF
TRBV10-3 | 17 | CATLDRDGISGANVLTF
TRBV6-5 | 12 | CASTLARDEQFF
TRBV2 | 15 | CASRSGTQSYNEQFF